The rows below give T cell receptor beta chains drawn from one sample of a study of blood T cell repertoires in COVID-19. The repertoire was sequenced with immunoSEQ multiplex PCR; TCRdb's copy has only in-frame clones and lacks some. The data hold about 250,000 clones, with approximately 90% observed a single time. Specimen: PBMCs or T cells enriched from blood (not recorded which). The receptor source for this set is a young woman who had recovered from COVID-19. Each CDR3 is given with its conserved first and last residue. Fields, in order: V gene, J gene, D gene, clone size, CDR3 DNA, CDR3 protein. D genes are given only for firm matches. Only part of the rows carry a size: once, few, many, or a class if the clone is expanded.

>TRBV29-1|TRBJ1-1|NA|NA
TGCAGCGTTGAAAAAGGACAGATGAACACTGAAGCTTTCTTT
CSVEKGQMNTEAFF
>TRBV4-1|TRBJ2-5|TRBD1|NA
TGCGCCAGCAGCCTTGGGACAGGGTATGAGACCCAGTACTTC
CASSLGTGYETQYF
>TRBV4-2|TRBJ2-3|NA|NA
TGTGCCAGCAGCCAAGAGGGGGGGGCAACAGATACGCAGTATTTT
CASSQEGGATDTQYF
>TRBV7-3|TRBJ2-1|NA|NA
TGTGCCAGCAGCTTCTCCGGAGTCTCCTACAATGAGCAGTTCTTC
CASSFSGVSYNEQFF
>TRBV6-5|TRBJ2-3|TRBD2|once
TGTGCCAGCAGCCCGACTAGCGGGGCGCAGGATACGCAGTATTTT
CASSPTSGAQDTQYF
>TRBV5-4|TRBJ2-2|TRBD1|once
TGTGCCAGCAGCCGGGGACAGGGAGACACCGGGGAGCTGTTTTTT
CASSRGQGDTGELFF
>TRBV5-5|TRBJ2-1|NA|NA
TGTGCCAGCAGCTTAGGACAGAGAAACAATGAGCAGTTCTTC
CASSLGQRNNEQFF
>TRBV9|TRBJ1-5|TRBD1|NA
TGTGCCAGCAGCGTAGGCAGGGGGGACAATCAGCCCCAGCATTTT
CASSVGRGDNQPQHF
>TRBV5-6|TRBJ1-4|NA|NA
TGTGCCAGCAGCTCGTTATCAGGGAATGAAAAACTGTTTTTT
CASSSLSGNEKLFF
>TRBV5-4|TRBJ1-1|TRBD1|NA
TGTGCCAGCAGCCCTCAGGGGGCCGAAGCTTTCTTT
CASSPQGAEAFF
>TRBV19|TRBJ1-2|TRBD1|NA
TGTGCCAGTAGTAGACAGGGGGCTGGCTATGGCTACACCTTC
CASSRQGAGYGYTF
>TRBV27|TRBJ1-1|NA|NA
TGTGCCAGCAGTTTACGGGGGATGAACACTGAAGCTTTCTTT
CASSLRGMNTEAFF
>TRBV21-1|TRBJ2-1|NA|NA
TGTGCCAGCAGCAGAAGGGGGCCCCCGGGACCCTACAATGAGCAGTTCTTC
CASSRRGPPGPYNEQFF
>TRBV18|TRBJ2-7|NA|NA
TGTGCCAGCTCACCTTTACAGGGAGCCTACGAGCAGTACTTC
CASSPLQGAYEQYF
>TRBV9|TRBJ1-6|NA|NA
TGTGCCAGCAGCGTAGACAGCCACTATAATTCACCCCTCCACTTT
CASSVDSHYNSPLHF
>TRBV5-1|TRBJ1-2|NA|NA
TGCGCCAGCAGCCCAGGGTTTTATGGCTACACCTTC
CASSPGFYGYTF
>TRBV6-6|TRBJ2-3|TRBD1|few
TGTGCCAGCAGTTCCGGGACAGGGTTTCAAGATACGCAGTATTTT
CASSSGTGFQDTQYF
>TRBV5-1|TRBJ2-3|NA|NA
TGCGCCAGCAGCTGGGGCGGGGCCCAAGATACGCAGTATTTT
CASSWGGAQDTQYF
>TRBV29-1|TRBJ1-2|NA|NA
TGCAGCGTGCGGGACCCCCCTGGCTACACCTTC
CSVRDPPGYTF
>TRBV2|TRBJ2-1|NA|NA
TGTGCCAGCAAAGAACTAGCGAGGGGGAATGAGCAGTTCTTC
CASKELARGNEQFF
>TRBV19|TRBJ1-2|NA|NA
TGTGCCAGTAGTATCGGCGGGGGTATTAGCTATGGCTACACCTTC
CASSIGGGISYGYTF
>TRBV12-3/TRBV12-4|TRBJ1-1|NA|NA
TGTGCCAGCAGCCTCACCGGGTCCTCTCCTTTCTTT
CASSLTGSSPFF
>TRBV10-2|TRBJ2-1|NA|NA
TGCGCCAGCAGTGAAGGGGCCTCCTACAATGAGCAGTTCTTC
CASSEGASYNEQFF
>TRBV19|TRBJ1-2|TRBD1|NA
TGTGCCAGTAGCAGGGGGTCCAACTATGGCTACACCTTC
CASSRGSNYGYTF
>TRBV5-1|TRBJ1-2|NA|NA
TGCGCCAGCAGCCCCGGCAGGGCTGGATATGGCTACACCTTC
CASSPGRAGYGYTF
>TRBV5-1|TRBJ1-6|TRBD1|NA
TGCGCCAGCAGCGTAGGACAGGCGCAGAATTCACCCCTCCACTTT
CASSVGQAQNSPLHF
>TRBV10-1|TRBJ2-1|TRBD2|few
TGCGCCAGCAGTGAAGGGAGCGGGGGTCGCTCCTACAATGAGCAGTTCTTC
CASSEGSGGRSYNEQFF
>TRBV7-2|TRBJ1-4|NA|NA
TGTGCCAGCAGCCCGCCGATGCTGCAGAAACTGTTTTTT
CASSPPMLQKLFF
>TRBV27|TRBJ1-2|NA|NA
TGTGCCAGCACCACAGGGACGAAAGGCTACACCTTC
CASTTGTKGYTF
>TRBV5-1|TRBJ2-5|TRBD1|NA
TGCGCCAGCAGCCAAAACAGGGGAGAGACCCAGTACTTC
CASSQNRGETQYF
>TRBV4-2|TRBJ2-7|NA|NA
TGTGCCAGCAGCCAAGAAGGTGGGGGGGGCCTGTCCTACGAGCAGTACTTC
CASSQEGGGGLSYEQYF
>TRBV29-1|TRBJ1-1|NA|NA
TGCAGCGCCACCCCTGGAGAGGAAGCTTTCTTT
CSATPGEEAFF
>TRBV6-1|TRBJ1-6|NA|NA
TGTGCCAGCAGTGAATGGGGCATGCGGTCTCTCTTT
CASSEWGMRSLF
>TRBV15|TRBJ2-1|TRBD1|NA
TGTGCCACCAGCACATCCGGGACAGGGGGCATCTATGAGCAGTTCTTC
CATSTSGTGGIYEQFF
>TRBV19|TRBJ1-4|TRBD1|NA
TGTGCCAGTAGATCCGGGACAGTTAATGAAAAACTGTTTTTT
CASRSGTVNEKLFF